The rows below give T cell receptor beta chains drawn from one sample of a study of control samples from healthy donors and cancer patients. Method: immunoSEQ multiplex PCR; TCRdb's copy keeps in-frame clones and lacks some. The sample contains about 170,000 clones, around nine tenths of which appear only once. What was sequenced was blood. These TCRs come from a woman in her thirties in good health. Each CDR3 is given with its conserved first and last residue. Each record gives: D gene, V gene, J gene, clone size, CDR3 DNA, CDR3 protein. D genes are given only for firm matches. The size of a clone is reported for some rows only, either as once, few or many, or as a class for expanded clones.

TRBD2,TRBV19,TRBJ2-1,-,TGTGCCAGTAGTCGTCCCCAGACTAGCGGAGAGCAGTTCTTC,CASSRPQTSGEQFF
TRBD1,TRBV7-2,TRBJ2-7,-,TGTGCCAGCAGCCCGCGACAGGGACATTTCTACGAGCAGTACTTC,CASSPRQGHFYEQYF
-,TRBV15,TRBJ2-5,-,TGTGCCACCAACGGGGGGCGGGGGTTGGAGACCCAGTACTTC,CATNGGRGLETQYF
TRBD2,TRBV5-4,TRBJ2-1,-,TGTGCCAGCAGACCGACTAGCGGGGGATACAATGAGCAGTTCTTC,CASRPTSGGYNEQFF
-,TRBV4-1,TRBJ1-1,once,TGCGCCAGCAGCCAAGTCTGGAACACTGAAGCTTTCTTT,CASSQVWNTEAFF
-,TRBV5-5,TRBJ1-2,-,TGTGCCAGCAGCCCTAGTGGAGGGGCGCGGTACTATGGCTACACCTTC,CASSPSGGARYYGYTF
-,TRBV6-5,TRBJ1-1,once,TGTGCCACCTTCCTGACACTGAACACTGAAGCTTTCTTT,CATFLTLNTEAFF
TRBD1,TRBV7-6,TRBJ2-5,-,TGTGCCAGCAGCTTAGGGTTTCGAGCTAGGACAGGGGTGCAAGAGACCCAGTACTTC,CASSLGFRARTGVQETQYF
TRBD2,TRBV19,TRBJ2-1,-,TGTGCCAGTAGTATCGCGGGAGGCTCCTACAATGAGCAGTTCTTC,CASSIAGGSYNEQFF
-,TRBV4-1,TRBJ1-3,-,TGCGCCAGCAGCCAAGGGGCCAACTCTGGAAACACCATATATTTT,CASSQGANSGNTIYF
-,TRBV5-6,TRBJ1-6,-,TGTGCCAGCAGCTTCTCAAATTCACCCCTCCACTTT,CASSFSNSPLHF
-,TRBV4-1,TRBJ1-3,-,TGCGCCAGCAGCCAGACCCATGGACGGAGCTCTGGAAACACCATATATTTT,CASSQTHGRSSGNTIYF
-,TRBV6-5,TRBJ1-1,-,TGTGCCAGCAGACGACCCACTCAACCCCGGATTGAAGCTTTCTTT,CASRRPTQPRIEAFF
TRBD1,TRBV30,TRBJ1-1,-,TGTGCCTGGAGGCTAGGGACAGCGTATGAAGCTTTCTTT,CAWRLGTAYEAFF
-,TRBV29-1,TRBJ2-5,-,TGCAGCGTTGAGAGGGGAGGGGGGGAGACCCAGTACTTC,CSVERGGGETQYF
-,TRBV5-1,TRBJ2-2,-,TGCGCCAGCAGCTTCGGGGGCGTCGCCGGGGAGCTGTTTTTT,CASSFGGVAGELFF
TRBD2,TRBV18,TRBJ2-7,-,TGTGCCAGCTCACAGCGGGAGCTGCGTAGCGAGCAGTACTTC,CASSQRELRSEQYF
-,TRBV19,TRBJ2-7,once,TGTGCCAGTATGGGACCGATCTCCTACGAGCAGTACTTC,CASMGPISYEQYF
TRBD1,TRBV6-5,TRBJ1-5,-,TGTGCCAGCAGTCCCCGGACAGGGGGCAATCAGCCCCAGCATTTT,CASSPRTGGNQPQHF
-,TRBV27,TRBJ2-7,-,TGTGCCAGCACCCCCCGAGGGGGGTATAACGAGCAGTACTTC,CASTPRGGYNEQYF
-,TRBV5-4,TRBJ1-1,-,TGTGCCAGCAGCTCCAAACGGGGTGAGCGTACCACTGAAGCTTTCTTT,CASSSKRGERTTEAFF
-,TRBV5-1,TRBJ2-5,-,TGCGCCAGCAGCTTGGATATATCTCAGACCCAGTACTTC,CASSLDISQTQYF
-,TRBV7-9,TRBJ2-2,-,TGTGCCAGCAGTACGAGCGCCGGGGAGCTGTTTTTT,CASSTSAGELFF
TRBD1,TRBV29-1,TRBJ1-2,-,TGCAGCGCACCGGGACAGGTGGGCGGCTACACCTTC,CSAPGQVGGYTF
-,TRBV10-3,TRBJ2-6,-,TGTGCCATCAGTGAGCTGGGGGGATCAGTTGGGGCCAACGTCCTGACTTTC,CAISELGGSVGANVLTF
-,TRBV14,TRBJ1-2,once,TGTGCCAGCAGCCAAGGAAGGGCCTTTGGCTACACCTTC,CASSQGRAFGYTF
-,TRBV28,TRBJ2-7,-,TGTGCCAGCCGGAGGGGTGGCGAGCAGTACTTC,CASRRGGEQYF
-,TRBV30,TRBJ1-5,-,TGTGCCTGGAGTTCGAGGGGCAGTCAGCCCCAGCATTTT,CAWSSRGSQPQHF
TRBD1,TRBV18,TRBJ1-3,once,TGTGCCAGCTCACCCGGGACAGAATCTGGAAACACCATATATTTT,CASSPGTESGNTIYF
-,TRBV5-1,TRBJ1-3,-,TGCGCCAGCAGCCCCTACGTGAGGGCCTCTGGAAACACCATATATTTT,CASSPYVRASGNTIYF
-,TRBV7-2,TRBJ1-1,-,TGTGCCAGCAGCTCAGGACGAGCTGGTGGTGAAGCTTTCTTT,CASSSGRAGGEAFF
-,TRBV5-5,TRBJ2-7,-,TGTGCCAGCAGCCCGGGACCTTACAGCTCCTACGAGCAGTACTTC,CASSPGPYSSYEQYF
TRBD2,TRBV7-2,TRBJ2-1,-,TGTGCCAGCAGCTTCGCCGGGAGGAGCGCGACTGAGCAGTTCTTC,CASSFAGRSATEQFF
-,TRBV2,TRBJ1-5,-,TGTGCCAGCAGTGAAGAAGGGTCAGGGAAACCCCAGCATTTT,CASSEEGSGKPQHF
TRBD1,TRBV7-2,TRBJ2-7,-,TGTGCCAGCAGTGAAACAGGGGGTGAGCAGTACTTC,CASSETGGEQYF
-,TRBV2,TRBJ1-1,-,TGTGCCAGCAGCGAGGGATTGAACACTGAAGCTTTCTTT,CASSEGLNTEAFF
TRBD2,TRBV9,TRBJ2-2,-,TGTGCCAGCAGCCTCTCTAGCGGGGGCACCGGGGAGCTGTTTTTT,CASSLSSGGTGELFF
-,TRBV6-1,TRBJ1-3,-,TGTGCCAGCAGTGAAAGTGGGAACCCCTACACCATATATTTT,CASSESGNPYTIYF
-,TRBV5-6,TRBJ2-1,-,TGTGCCAGCAGCTCGGGGTGGGATGAGCAGTTCTTC,CASSSGWDEQFF
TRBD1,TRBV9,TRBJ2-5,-,TGTGCCAGCAGCGCGTTCTTCCGGGACAGGGAAGAGACCCAGTACTTC,CASSAFFRDREETQYF
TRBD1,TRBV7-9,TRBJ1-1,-,TGTGCCAGCAGCCCCAACAGGGGGGATAGCACTGAAGCTTTCTTT,CASSPNRGDSTEAFF
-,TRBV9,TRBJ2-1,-,TGTGCCAGCAGCGTAGGAAAGCGGAGCTCCTACAATGAGCAGTTCTTC,CASSVGKRSSYNEQFF
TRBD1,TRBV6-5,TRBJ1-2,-,TGTGCCAGCAGGCCCACAGGGGGGAATGGCTACACCTTC,CASRPTGGNGYTF
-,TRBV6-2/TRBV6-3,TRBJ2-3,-,TGTGCCAGCAGTTCCCGACGCGTAACGCAGTATTTT,CASSSRRVTQYF
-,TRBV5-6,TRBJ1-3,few,TGTGCCAGCAGCTCCCCCGGAAACACCATATATTTT,CASSSPGNTIYF
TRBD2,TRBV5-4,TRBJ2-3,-,TGTGCCAGCAGCTTGGGACTAGCGGGGAGTACAGATACGCAGTATTTT,CASSLGLAGSTDTQYF
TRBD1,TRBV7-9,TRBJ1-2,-,TGTGCCAGCAGCTTAGACCCCAGGGGGCGATTGGGAGGCTACACCTTC,CASSLDPRGRLGGYTF
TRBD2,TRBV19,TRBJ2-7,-,TGTGCCAGTAGTAGTAGCGGGGCGGGAGGGGAGCAGTACTTC,CASSSSGAGGEQYF
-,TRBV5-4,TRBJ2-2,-,TGTGCCAGCAGCTCCCAGACAAGAAACACCGGGGAGCTGTTTTTT,CASSSQTRNTGELFF
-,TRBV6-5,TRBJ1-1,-,TGTGCCAGCAGTTATACTTCCGTCGTCGGGGGCGCAGCTTTCTTT,CASSYTSVVGGAAFF
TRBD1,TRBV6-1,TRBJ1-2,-,TGTGCCAGCAGTGAGGACAGGGGCCTGGTGAAAGGCTACACCTTC,CASSEDRGLVKGYTF
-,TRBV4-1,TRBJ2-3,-,TGCGCCAGCAGCCAAAAAACAGATACGCAGTATTTT,CASSQKTDTQYF